This T cell receptor (beta chain) was identified in a study of blood T cell repertoires in COVID-19. About the study: COVID-19 samples from acute and convalescent phases originated in the United States, Italy and Spain. From T cells, B-cell-depleted T cells, or PBMCs came the material, which was cDNA or gDNA.

V was trimmed by 0 bases and J by 0 bases, leaving 8 bases between them. Germline V gives CDR1 SGDLS, CDR2 YYNGEE. This CDR3 comprises 15 residues. Source study methods: Nucleated cell counts were estimated from reference gene primer amplification. Profiling relied on immunoSEQ multiplex PCR, and the TCRdb table lists in-frame clones only, not all of them. That table gives V, J and clone size, and the DNA gave D and trimming. The sample contains about 210,000 clones, around nine tenths of which appear only once. The specimen sequenced was peripheral blood. The rearrangement joins TRBV9 to TRBJ2-3; D is possibly TRBD2 (6 bases). The source is a man aged 55-75 years who had recovered from COVID-19. CDR3 protein: CASSVGGISTDTQYF. CDR3 nucleotide sequence: TGTGCCAGCAGCGTAGGCGGGATTAGCACAGATACGCAGTATTTT.